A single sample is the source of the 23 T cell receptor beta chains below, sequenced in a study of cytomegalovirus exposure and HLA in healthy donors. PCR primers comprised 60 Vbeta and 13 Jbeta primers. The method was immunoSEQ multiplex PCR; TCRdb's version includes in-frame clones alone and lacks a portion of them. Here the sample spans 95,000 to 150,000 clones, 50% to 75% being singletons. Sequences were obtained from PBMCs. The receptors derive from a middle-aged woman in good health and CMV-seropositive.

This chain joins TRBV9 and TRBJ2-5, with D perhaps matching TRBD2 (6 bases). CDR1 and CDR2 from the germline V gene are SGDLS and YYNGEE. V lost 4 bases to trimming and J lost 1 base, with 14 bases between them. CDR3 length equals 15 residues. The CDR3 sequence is CASSLRTGGQETQYF. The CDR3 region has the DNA TGTGCCAGCAGCCTCCGGACCGGGGGCCAAGAGACCCAGTACTTC.

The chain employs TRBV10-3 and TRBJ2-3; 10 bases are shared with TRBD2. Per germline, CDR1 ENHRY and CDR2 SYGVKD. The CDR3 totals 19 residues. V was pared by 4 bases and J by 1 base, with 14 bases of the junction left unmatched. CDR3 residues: CAISATLAGLSGRTDTQYF. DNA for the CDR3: TGTGCCATCAGTGCTACACTAGCGGGACTCTCGGGCCGCACAGATACGCAGTATTTT.

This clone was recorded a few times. CDR3 loop: CAISESKDSEQYF. The CDR3 region has the DNA TGTGCCATCAGTGAGTCAAAGGACAGCGAGCAGTACTTC. V usage is TRBV10-3 and J usage is TRBJ2-7; the D gene is possibly TRBD1 (6 bases). The CDR3 is 13 residues long. The V end was cut by 0 bases, the J end by 6 bases, with 9 bases between. The germline V gene encodes CDR1 ENHRY and CDR2 SYGVKD.

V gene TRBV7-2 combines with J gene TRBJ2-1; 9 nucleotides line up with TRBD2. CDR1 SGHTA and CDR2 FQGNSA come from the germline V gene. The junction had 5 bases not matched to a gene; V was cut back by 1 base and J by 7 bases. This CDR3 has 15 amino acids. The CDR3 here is CASSLVGGRANEQFF. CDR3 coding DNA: TGTGCCAGCAGCTTAGTAGGCGGGAGGGCAAATGAGCAGTTCTTC.

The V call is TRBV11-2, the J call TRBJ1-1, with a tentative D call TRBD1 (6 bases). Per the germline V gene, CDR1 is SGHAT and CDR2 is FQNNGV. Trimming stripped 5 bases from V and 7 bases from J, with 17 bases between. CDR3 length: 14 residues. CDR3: CASSPQAGAFEAFF. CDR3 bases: TGTGCCAGCAGCCCGCAAGCAGGGGCATTTGAAGCTTTCTTT.

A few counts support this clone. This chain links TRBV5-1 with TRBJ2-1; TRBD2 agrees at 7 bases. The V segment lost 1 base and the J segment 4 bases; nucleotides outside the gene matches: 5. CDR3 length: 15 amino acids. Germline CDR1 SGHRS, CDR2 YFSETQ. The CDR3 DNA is TGCGCCAGCAGCTTGCAGGGTAGCGGGTACAATGAGCAGTTCTTC. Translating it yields CASSLQGSGYNEQFF.

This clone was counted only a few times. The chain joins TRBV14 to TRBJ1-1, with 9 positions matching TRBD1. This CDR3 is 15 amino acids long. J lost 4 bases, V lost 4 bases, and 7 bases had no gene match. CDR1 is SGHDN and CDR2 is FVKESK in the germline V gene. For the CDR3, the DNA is TGTGCCAGCAGCCGGATAACAGGGGGCGGCACTGAAGCTTTCTTT. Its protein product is CASSRITGGGTEAFF. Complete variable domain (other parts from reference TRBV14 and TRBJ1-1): EAGVTQFPSHSVIEKGQTVTLRCDPISGHDNLYWYRRVMGKEIKFLLHFVKESKQDESGMPNNRFLAERTGGTYSTLKVQPAELEDSGVYFCASSRITGGGTEAFFGQGTRLTVV.

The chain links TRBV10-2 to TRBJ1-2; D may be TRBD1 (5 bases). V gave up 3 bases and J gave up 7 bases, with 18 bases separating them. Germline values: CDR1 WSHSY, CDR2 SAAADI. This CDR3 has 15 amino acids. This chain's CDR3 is CASSENEGVGSGYTF. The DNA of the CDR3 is TGCGCCAGCAGTGAAAATGAAGGGGTTGGGTCTGGCTACACCTTC.

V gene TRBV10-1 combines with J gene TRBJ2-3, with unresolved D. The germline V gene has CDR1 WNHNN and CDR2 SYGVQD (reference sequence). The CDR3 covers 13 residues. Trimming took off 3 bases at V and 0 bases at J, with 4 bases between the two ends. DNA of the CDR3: TGCGCCAGCAGTGACCCGAGCACAGATACGCAGTATTTT. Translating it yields CASSDPSTDTQYF.

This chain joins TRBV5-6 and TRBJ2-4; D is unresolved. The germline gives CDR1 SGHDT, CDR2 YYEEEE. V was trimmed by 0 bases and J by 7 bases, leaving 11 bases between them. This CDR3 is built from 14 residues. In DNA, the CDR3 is TGTGCCAGCAGCTTGGCCGACCGGCGGAACATTCAGTACTTC. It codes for CASSLADRRNIQYF.

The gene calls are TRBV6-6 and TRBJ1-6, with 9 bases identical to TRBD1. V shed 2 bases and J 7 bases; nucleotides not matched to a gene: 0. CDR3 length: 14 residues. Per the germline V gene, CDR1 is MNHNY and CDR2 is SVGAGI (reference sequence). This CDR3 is CASSYGQGNSPLHF. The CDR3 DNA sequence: TGTGCCAGCAGTTACGGACAGGGGAATTCACCCCTCCACTTT.

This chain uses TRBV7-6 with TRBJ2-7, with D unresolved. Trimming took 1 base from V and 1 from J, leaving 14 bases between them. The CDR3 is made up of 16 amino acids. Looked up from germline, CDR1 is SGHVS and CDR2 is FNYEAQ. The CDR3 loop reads CASSLVQDSVSYEQYF. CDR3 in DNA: TGTGCCAGCAGCTTAGTACAAGACTCGGTATCCTACGAGCAGTACTTC.

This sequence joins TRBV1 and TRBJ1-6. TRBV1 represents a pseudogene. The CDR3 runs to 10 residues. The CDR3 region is CTSSPIRLHF. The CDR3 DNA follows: TGCACCAGCAGCCCGATTCGGCTCCACTTT.

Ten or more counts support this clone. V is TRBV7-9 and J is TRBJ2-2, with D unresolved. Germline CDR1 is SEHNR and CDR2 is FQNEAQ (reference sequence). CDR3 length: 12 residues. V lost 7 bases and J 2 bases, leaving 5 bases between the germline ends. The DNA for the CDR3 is TGTGCCAGCACCGTTAACACCGGGGAGCTGTTTTTT. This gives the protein CASTVNTGELFF.

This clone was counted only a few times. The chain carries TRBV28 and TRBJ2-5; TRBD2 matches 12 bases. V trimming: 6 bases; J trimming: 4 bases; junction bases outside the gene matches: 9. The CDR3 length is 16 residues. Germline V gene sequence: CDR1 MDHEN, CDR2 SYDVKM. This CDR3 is CASRLTSGRFGETQYF. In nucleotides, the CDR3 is TGTGCCAGCAGACTGACTAGCGGGAGATTTGGAGAGACCCAGTACTTC.

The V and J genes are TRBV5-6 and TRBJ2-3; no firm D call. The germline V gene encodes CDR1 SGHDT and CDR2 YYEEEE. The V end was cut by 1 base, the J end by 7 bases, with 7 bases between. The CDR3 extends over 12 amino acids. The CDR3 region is CASSLFGNTQYF. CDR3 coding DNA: TGTGCCAGCAGCTTGTTCGGTAATACGCAGTATTTT.

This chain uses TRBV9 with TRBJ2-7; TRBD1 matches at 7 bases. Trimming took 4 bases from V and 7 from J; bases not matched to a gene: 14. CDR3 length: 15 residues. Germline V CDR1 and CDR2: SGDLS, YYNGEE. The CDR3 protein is CASSPPMRGGPEQYF. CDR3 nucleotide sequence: TGTGCCAGCAGCCCCCCGATGAGAGGGGGCCCTGAGCAGTACTTC.

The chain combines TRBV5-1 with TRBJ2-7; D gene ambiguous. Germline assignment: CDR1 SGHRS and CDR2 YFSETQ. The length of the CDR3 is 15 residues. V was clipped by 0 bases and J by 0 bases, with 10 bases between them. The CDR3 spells CASSLGGGSSYEQYF. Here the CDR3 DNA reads TGCGCCAGCAGCTTGGGAGGCGGAAGCTCCTACGAGCAGTACTTC.

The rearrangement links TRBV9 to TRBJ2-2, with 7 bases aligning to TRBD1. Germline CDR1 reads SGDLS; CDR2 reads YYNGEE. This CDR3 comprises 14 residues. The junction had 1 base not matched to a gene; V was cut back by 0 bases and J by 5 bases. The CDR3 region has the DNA TGTGCCAGCAGCGTAGCACAGGGGACCGGGGAGCTGTTTTTT. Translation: CASSVAQGTGELFF.

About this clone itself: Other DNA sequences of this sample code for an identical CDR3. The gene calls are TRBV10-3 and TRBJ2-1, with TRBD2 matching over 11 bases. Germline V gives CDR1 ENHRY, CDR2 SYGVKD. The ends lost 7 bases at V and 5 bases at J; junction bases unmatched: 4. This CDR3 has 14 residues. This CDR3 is CAINPGLADNEQFF. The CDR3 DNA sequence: TGTGCCATCAACCCGGGACTAGCGGACAATGAGCAGTTCTTC.

CDR3 amino acids: CASSLTGTGAGGNTIYF. For the CDR3, the DNA is TGTGCCAGCAGTTTAACCGGGACAGGGGCTGGTGGAAACACCATATATTTT. The genes are TRBV27 and TRBJ1-3, with TRBD1 matching 10 bases. The length of the CDR3 is 17 residues. After removal of 2 bases from V and 3 bases from J, the junction contained 7 bases not matched to a gene. Per germline, CDR1 MNHEY and CDR2 SMNVEV (reference sequence).

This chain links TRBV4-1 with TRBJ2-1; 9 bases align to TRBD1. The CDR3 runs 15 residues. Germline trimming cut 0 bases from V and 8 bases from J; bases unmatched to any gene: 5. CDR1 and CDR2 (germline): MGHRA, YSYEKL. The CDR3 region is CASSQDGTGYDEQFF. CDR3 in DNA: TGCGCCAGCAGCCAAGATGGGACAGGGTATGATGAGCAGTTCTTC.

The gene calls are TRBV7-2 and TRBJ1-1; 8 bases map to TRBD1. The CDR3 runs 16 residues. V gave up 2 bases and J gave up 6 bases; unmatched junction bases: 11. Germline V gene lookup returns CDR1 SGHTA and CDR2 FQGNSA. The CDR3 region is CASSLLPGGNRAEAFF. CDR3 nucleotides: TGTGCCAGCAGCTTATTACCAGGGGGCAATCGGGCTGAAGCTTTCTTT.